This entry features one T cell receptor (beta chain) sequence. No antigen is known for it. This sample is drawn from a study of early T cells in non-severe SARS-CoV-2 infection. Attachment of unique molecular identifiers to individual cDNA molecules was performed. TCRdb reprocessed the 5' RACE reads with MiXCR, giving one entry per CDR3 protein. The table records about 69,000 distinct CDR3 sequences, roughly 10% of them present only once. Study-level findings and limits: VDJdb-based matching was biased toward anti-spike CD8 responses and missed private and CD4 specificities.

The material sequenced was whole blood, taken at baseline. This receptor was obtained from an adult who was a healthcare worker with PCR-confirmed SARS-CoV-2 infection or an uninfected control (not recorded which).

CDR3 region: CASSLSASGRLETQYF. The CDR3 DNA reads as TGCGCCAGCAGCTTGAGCGCTAGCGGGAGATTGGAGACCCAGTACTTC. V gene TRBV5-1 combines with J gene TRBJ2-5; 10 nucleotides match TRBD2. Unmatched junction bases numbered 8, after V lost 1 base and J lost 5 bases. This CDR3 is 16 amino acids long. Germline-derived CDR1 and CDR2 are SGHRS and YFSETQ. Complete variable domain (other parts from reference TRBV5-1 and TRBJ2-5): KAGVTQTPRYLIKTRGQQVTLSCSPISGHRSVSWYQQTPGQGLQFLFEYFSETQRNKGNFPGRFSGRQFSNSRSEMNVSTLELGDSALYLCASSLSASGRLETQYFGPGTRLLVL.